This T cell receptor (beta chain) originates from a study of CD8+ T cells in alopecia areata. Overall study context: Treated patients were given 5 to 10 mg oral tofacitinib twice daily. Overall study findings and caveats: Besides other cells, scalp samples also yield sequences of resident alphabeta T cells from normal skin.

This clone showed up just once. What it binds is not known. Following RNA extraction, reverse transcription yielded cDNA that acted as the sequencing template. TCRdb's table, derived via immunoSEQ multiplex PCR, lists solely in-frame clones and lacks some. The sample consists of approximately 180,000 clones, more than 50% of them appearing once. Stated treatment: oral pan-JAK inhibitor, 5-10 mg twice daily. Material: CD4+ T cells sorted from blood, obtained at week 24, from a patient treated with tofacitinib. This TCR derives from a human donor with alopecia areata.

CDR3 sequence: CASSVGQGTLRDTEAFF. The CDR3 DNA sequence: TGTGCCAGCAGCGTAGGCCAGGGTACCTTGCGCGACACTGAAGCTTTCTTT. The rearrangement links TRBV9 to TRBJ1-1, with a tentative D call TRBD1 (5 bases). Germline CDR1 SGDLS, CDR2 YYNGEE. The CDR3 runs to 17 residues. V lost 0 bases and J 3 bases, leaving 18 bases between the germline ends.